This T cell receptor beta chain was obtained from a study of post-analysis software for immune sequencing data. About the research overall: Multiple sclerosis in the patients followed relapsing-remitting, secondary progressive and progressive-relapsing courses.

The germline CDR1 and CDR2 sequences are MNHEY and SMNVEV (reference sequence). Trimming took 6 bases from V and 7 from J, leaving 17 bases between them. The CDR3 runs 14 residues. This clonotype was seen a few times. Antigen unknown. Study-wide results and caveats: In multiple sclerosis, normalized Chao1 diversity was significantly below that of controls. There were five or six TRBV segments more frequent in patients than controls, and TRBV5-6, TRBV5-1 and TRBV20-1 were among them.

Unique molecular identifiers were carried by the TCR beta cDNA libraries. TCRdb itself ran the PCR reads through MiXCR, one entry per CDR3 protein. This sample has about 540,000 distinct CDR3 sequences, with 30% to 40% found just once. The sequencing input was blood. V is TRBV27 and J is TRBJ2-3; no firm D call. This TCR came from a girl younger than 18 with multiple sclerosis. CDR3 sequence: CASSPTLTTNTQYF. CDR3 nucleotides: TGTGCCAGCAGCCCCACTTTAACCACCAATACGCAGTATTTT.